Listed below are T cell receptor beta chains from one sample, sequenced in a study of CD8+ T cells in alopecia areata. The method was immunoSEQ multiplex PCR; TCRdb's version includes in-frame clones alone and lacks a portion of them. The data show around 100,000 clones, around 59% seen once. The specimen sequenced was CD4+ T cells sorted from blood. Receptors originate from a human donor in good health. The CDR3 runs from the conserved cysteine through the conserved F or W. Fields, in order: V gene, D gene, J gene, clone size, CDR3 DNA, CDR3 protein. D genes are given only for firm matches. Some rows mark clone size as missing; the rest say once, few, many or name a class of expanded clone.

TRBV4-1	.	TRBJ2-5	.	TGCGCCAGCAGCCAAGAACCGTTATTAGTGACCCAGTACTTC	CASSQEPLLVTQYF
TRBV6-5	.	TRBJ2-7	once	TGTGCCAGCTGGTCCTCCTACGAGCAGTACTTC	CASWSSYEQYF
TRBV27	TRBD1	TRBJ2-7	.	TGTGCCAGCAGTTCCCCCAGGGGGCTCGAGCAGTACTTC	CASSSPRGLEQYF
TRBV29-1	.	TRBJ1-1	few	TGCAGCGTTGCGGGATTCTTAACAGCTTTCTTT	CSVAGFLTAFF
TRBV29-1	.	TRBJ1-1	.	TGCAGCGCTCACCGGGACACCAACACTGAAGCTTTCTTT	CSAHRDTNTEAFF
TRBV23-1	TRBD1	TRBJ2-7	.	TGCGCCAGCAGTCAGAAAGGGCAGGGGGCGAACGAGCAGTACTTC	CASSQKGQGANEQYF
TRBV9	TRBD1	TRBJ2-3	.	TGTGCCAGCAGCAGAGCAGGGGGCGCCACAGATACGCAGTATTTT	CASSRAGGATDTQYF
TRBV29-1	.	TRBJ2-1	few	TGCAGCGTTGAAAGATACAATGAGCAGTTCTTC	CSVERYNEQFF
TRBV2	TRBD1	TRBJ1-1	few	TGTGCCAGCAGTGAAGGTCCGGGACAGACCTTAATGAACACTGAAGCTTTCTTT	CASSEGPGQTLMNTEAFF
TRBV2	TRBD1	TRBJ1-6	.	TGTGCCAGCACCCGGGAGGGGACAGTCAATTCACCCCTCCACTTT	CASTREGTVNSPLHF
TRBV10-3	TRBD2	TRBJ2-3	many	TGTGCCATCAGCACTAGCGGGGGCCACACAGATACGCAGTATTTT	CAISTSGGHTDTQYF
TRBV11-3	TRBD1	TRBJ2-7	few	TGTGCCAGCAGCAAGGGACAGCAGTACGAGCAGTACTTC	CASSKGQQYEQYF
TRBV2	.	TRBJ1-5	.	TGTGCCAGCAGTGCCACCTCGACAGGCAATCAGCCCCAGCATTTT	CASSATSTGNQPQHF
TRBV6-1	.	TRBJ2-1	few	TGTGCCAGCAGTGAATTGGGAGATGAGCAGTTCTTC	CASSELGDEQFF
TRBV4-1	.	TRBJ2-1	.	TGCGCCAGCAGCCAAGACTGGGGGACAAATGCCAATGAGCAGTTCTTC	CASSQDWGTNANEQFF
TRBV30	.	TRBJ1-1	few	TGTGCCTGGAGTGTGGGTACGGCGAACACTGAAGCTTTCTTT	CAWSVGTANTEAFF
TRBV5-1	.	TRBJ2-6	.	TGCGCCAGCAGCACCGGAGCCGCAACTGGGGCCAACGTCCTGACTTTC	CASSTGAATGANVLTF
TRBV7-9	.	TRBJ1-2	once	TGTGCCAGCAGCTCCAGGCGGACGGAAGAGGCTGGCTACACCTTC	CASSSRRTEEAGYTF
TRBV6-6	.	TRBJ2-1	.	TGTGCCAGCAGTTACTCGATGACGTCCAATGAGCAGTTCTTC	CASSYSMTSNEQFF
TRBV7-9	.	TRBJ2-7	many	TGTGCCAGCAGCTTACAATGGTACGAGCAGTACTTC	CASSLQWYEQYF
TRBV2	TRBD1	TRBJ1-5	.	TGTGCCAGCACCACAGGGGGAGGGGATAGCAATCAGCCCCAGCATTTT	CASTTGGGDSNQPQHF
TRBV7-2	TRBD1	TRBJ2-7	few	TGTGCCAGCAGCCCGGGACAGGGACCCTACGAGCAGTACTTC	CASSPGQGPYEQYF
TRBV29-1	.	TRBJ2-1	.	TGCAGCGTAGCGTTGGGTCCGAGCTCCTACAATGAGCAGTTCTTC	CSVALGPSSYNEQFF
TRBV5-6	.	TRBJ2-2	.	TGTGCCAGCAGCTTGTTCGGCAGCACCACCGGGGAGCTGTTTTTT	CASSLFGSTTGELFF
TRBV5-1	TRBD2	TRBJ2-7	once	TGCGCCAGCAGCTTGGGGGGACTAGCGTACGAGCAGTACTTC	CASSLGGLAYEQYF
TRBV29-1	TRBD1	TRBJ1-2	few	TGCAGCGTCGTACAGGGGTCCAACTATGGCTACACCTTC	CSVVQGSNYGYTF
TRBV30	.	TRBJ2-1	few	TGTGCCTGGAGTGTGTGGGGGCTACTTCTCGGGGAGCAGTTCTTC	CAWSVWGLLLGEQFF
TRBV5-6	.	TRBJ1-5	.	TGTGCCAGCAGCTTTGACAGGAATCAGCCCCAGCATTTT	CASSFDRNQPQHF
TRBV14	TRBD1	TRBJ1-4	.	TGTGCCAGCAGCGCGCCAGGGGGCTATGAAAAACTGTTTTTT	CASSAPGGYEKLFF
TRBV7-2	TRBD2	TRBJ2-1	.	TGTGCCAGCAGCGGACTAGCGGGAGCGTACTCCTACAATGAGCAGTTCTTC	CASSGLAGAYSYNEQFF
TRBV2	TRBD1	TRBJ1-2	.	TGTGCCAGCAGGATAAACGGACAGGGCTATGGCTACACCTTC	CASRINGQGYGYTF
TRBV30	.	TRBJ1-5	few	TGTGCCTGGAGTGTCCAGGAGTATCAGCCCCAGCATTTT	CAWSVQEYQPQHF
TRBV5-5	.	TRBJ2-2	.	TGTGCCAGCAGCTTGGTTCTCGCGGGGGCGGACACCGGGGAGCTGTTTTTT	CASSLVLAGADTGELFF
TRBV30	.	TRBJ2-6	.	TGTGCCTGGAGGCGGGACTCTGGGGCCAACGTCCTGACTTTC	CAWRRDSGANVLTF
TRBV2	TRBD2	TRBJ2-2	few	TGTGCCAGCAGTGGAGCGGGGGGCCTGAACACCGGGGAGCTGTTTTTT	CASSGAGGLNTGELFF
TRBV5-6	TRBD1	TRBJ2-7	.	TGTGCCAGCAGCAAGGGGGCAGCGACTCGCACCTACGAGCAGTACTTC	CASSKGAATRTYEQYF
TRBV29-1	.	TRBJ2-7	.	TGCAGCGTTGGGAGCGGGACAGTGGATGTACAGTACTTC	CSVGSGTVDVQYF
TRBV12-5	.	TRBJ2-5	few	TGTGCTAGTGTGGGTCGAGGCCCCCAAGAGACCCAGTACTTC	CASVGRGPQETQYF